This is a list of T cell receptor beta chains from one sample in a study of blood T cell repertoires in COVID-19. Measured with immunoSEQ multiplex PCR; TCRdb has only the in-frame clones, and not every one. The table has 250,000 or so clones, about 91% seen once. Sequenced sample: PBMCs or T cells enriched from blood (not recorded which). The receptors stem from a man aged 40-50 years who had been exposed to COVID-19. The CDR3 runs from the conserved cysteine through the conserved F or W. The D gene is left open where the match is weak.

CDR3nt: TGTGCCAGCAGCACCCCCGGGGAGCCCCAGCATTTT; CDR3aa: CASSTPGEPQHF; j_gene: TRBJ1-5; d_gene: .; v_gene: TRBV9
CDR3nt: TGTGCCAGCAGTTTTCTTCCCGGGGAGCTGTTTTTT; CDR3aa: CASSFLPGELFF; j_gene: TRBJ2-2; d_gene: .; v_gene: TRBV12-3/TRBV12-4
CDR3nt: TGTGCCAGCAGTCACGACGTCAGGGCCTCTGGAAACACCATATATTTT; CDR3aa: CASSHDVRASGNTIYF; j_gene: TRBJ1-3; d_gene: .; v_gene: TRBV7-3
CDR3nt: TGTGCCAGCAGCTTCAGTTCCAATCAGCCCCAGCATTTT; CDR3aa: CASSFSSNQPQHF; j_gene: TRBJ1-5; d_gene: .; v_gene: TRBV7-9
CDR3nt: TGTGCCAGCAGTTTAATTGCCCCCGGTGGGACAGCGGCCTACGAGCAGTACTTC; CDR3aa: CASSLIAPGGTAAYEQYF; j_gene: TRBJ2-7; d_gene: TRBD1; v_gene: TRBV27
CDR3nt: TGTGCCAGCAGTCCCCCGGACACTGCTTCATATAGCAATCAGCCCCAGCATTTT; CDR3aa: CASSPPDTASYSNQPQHF; j_gene: TRBJ1-5; d_gene: .; v_gene: TRBV28
CDR3nt: TGTGCCAGTAGTGTGGCAGGTAATCAGCCCCAGCATTTT; CDR3aa: CASSVAGNQPQHF; j_gene: TRBJ1-5; d_gene: .; v_gene: TRBV19
CDR3nt: TGCGCCAGCAGCCAAGAACCTACCGACTATGGCTACACCTTC; CDR3aa: CASSQEPTDYGYTF; j_gene: TRBJ1-2; d_gene: .; v_gene: TRBV4-3
CDR3nt: TGTGCCAGTAGTAGGGGACAGGGTAACGAGCAGTACTTC; CDR3aa: CASSRGQGNEQYF; j_gene: TRBJ2-7; d_gene: TRBD1; v_gene: TRBV19
CDR3nt: TGTGCCAGCAGTCCGGGGGGCTACGAGCAGTACTTC; CDR3aa: CASSPGGYEQYF; j_gene: TRBJ2-7; d_gene: TRBD2; v_gene: TRBV7-3
CDR3nt: TGCGCCAGCAGCGTCGGGACTAGCGGAACCGGGGAGCTGTTTTTT; CDR3aa: CASSVGTSGTGELFF; j_gene: TRBJ2-2; d_gene: TRBD2; v_gene: TRBV5-1
CDR3nt: TGCGCCAGCAGCCAGATAGACAGCTCTGGAAACACCATATATTTT; CDR3aa: CASSQIDSSGNTIYF; j_gene: TRBJ1-3; d_gene: .; v_gene: TRBV4-1
CDR3nt: TGTGCCAGTGCGACTAGCGGGAGCTCCTACGAGCAGTACTTC; CDR3aa: CASATSGSSYEQYF; j_gene: TRBJ2-7; d_gene: TRBD2; v_gene: TRBV19
CDR3nt: TGTGCCAGCAGTTTACACATCTTCCGGGACAGGGAAAGCACAGATACGCAGTATTTT; CDR3aa: CASSLHIFRDRESTDTQYF; j_gene: TRBJ2-3; d_gene: TRBD1; v_gene: TRBV27
CDR3nt: TGTGCCAGCAGCTTAGCGTCGGGGGGCCAAGAGACCCAGTACTTC; CDR3aa: CASSLASGGQETQYF; j_gene: TRBJ2-5; d_gene: TRBD2; v_gene: TRBV7-9
CDR3nt: TGTGCCAGCAGTTTACCTAGCGGGAGGGCCGGGAGGTTGAATGAGCAGTTCTTC; CDR3aa: CASSLPSGRAGRLNEQFF; j_gene: TRBJ2-1; d_gene: TRBD2; v_gene: TRBV28